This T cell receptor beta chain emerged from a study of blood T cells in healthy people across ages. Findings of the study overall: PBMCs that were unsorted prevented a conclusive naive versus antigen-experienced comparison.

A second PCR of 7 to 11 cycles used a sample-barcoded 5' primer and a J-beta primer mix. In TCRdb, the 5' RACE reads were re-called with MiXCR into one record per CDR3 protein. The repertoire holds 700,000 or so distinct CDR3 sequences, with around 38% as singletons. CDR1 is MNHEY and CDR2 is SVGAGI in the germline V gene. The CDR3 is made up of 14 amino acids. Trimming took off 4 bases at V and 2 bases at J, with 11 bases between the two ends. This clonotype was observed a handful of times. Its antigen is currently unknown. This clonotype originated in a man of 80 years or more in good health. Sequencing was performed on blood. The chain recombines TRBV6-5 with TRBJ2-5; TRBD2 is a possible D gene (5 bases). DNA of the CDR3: TGTGCCAGCAGTTTCGCGGGCCTGCAAGAGACCCAGTACTTC. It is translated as CASSFAGLQETQYF.